This TCR beta chain is from a study of T cell repertoires in cytomegalovirus infection. TCRdb re-called the reads with MiXCR, one entry per CDR3 protein. The data hold 300,000 to 400,000 distinct CDR3 sequences, with almost 30% observed a single time. Study outcomes and limitations: HLA-C-restricted CMV-specific TCR beta clonotypes prevailed in the ex vivo response.

The CDR3 contains 15 residues. CDR1 is DFQATT and CDR2 is SNEGSKA in the germline V gene (reference sequence). With 3 bases clipped from V and 5 bases from J, the junction kept 8 bases outside the gene matches. Turning to this clonotype: Its cognate antigen is unknown.

The chain uses TRBV20-1 and TRBJ2-1; 9 bases are shared with TRBD2. The material was cultured PBMCs, obtained from culture after CMV antigen stimulation. This receptor was taken from a human donor in good health (CMV status not recorded). Some clones in this sample may be carry-over from other donors' samples. CDR3 sequence: CSASARRGGHNEQFF. CDR3 DNA: TGCAGTGCTAGTGCCCGGCGGGGGGGCCACAATGAGCAGTTCTTC.